The next 30 T cell receptor beta chains were all read from a single sample in a study of T-cell memory formation after mild COVID-19. TCRdb ran MiXCR on the 5' RACE reads and lists one entry per CDR3 protein. The sample holds about 340,000 distinct CDR3 sequences, around 13% seen once. The sequenced sample consisted of PBMCs or a T cell subset sorted from them (not recorded which). The receptors originated from a man between 18 and 29 years old who had mild COVID-19 (a few samples of this study predate the infection). Cell type and time point are not known.

CDR3 sequence reads: CASSLGTDRPYEQYV. The CDR3 coding sequence is TGCGCCAGCAGCTTGGGGACTGATCGTCCGTACGAGCAGTACGTC. The rearrangement joins TRBV5-1 to TRBJ2-7; weak D call: TRBD2 (5 bases). Germline CDR1 and CDR2: SGHRS and YFSETQ. The germline V and J ends were trimmed by 0 bases and 4 bases, with 14 bases remaining between them. The CDR3 sequence is 15 residues long.

V usage is TRBV27 and J usage is TRBJ2-1; 11 bases align to TRBD1. The V and J ends lost 8 bases and 3 bases, in that order; junction bases with no gene match: 3. CDR1 and CDR2 (germline): MNHEY, SMNVEV (reference sequence). The CDR3 contains 14 residues. CDR3 in amino acids: CASGDRGGYNEQFF. The CDR3 coding sequence is TGTGCCAGCGGGGACAGGGGGGGCTACAATGAGCAGTTCTTC.

Only a few counts were recorded for this clonotype. The chain carries TRBV20-1 and TRBJ1-5; 11 bases agree with TRBD1. Looked up from germline, CDR1 is DFQATT and CDR2 is SNEGSKA (reference sequence). V gave up 7 bases and J gave up 8 bases; unmatched junction bases: 13. This CDR3 has 15 residues. Here the CDR3 DNA reads TGCAGTGGAGCCTCTCGGACAGGGGGCAAGGAGCCCCAGCATTTT. Encoded protein: CSGASRTGGKEPQHF.

The chain recombines TRBV6-2 or TRBV6-3 with TRBJ2-3; D is possibly TRBD2 (5 bases). The CDR3 is 14 residues long. Trimming removed 2 bases at V and 3 bases at J, with 9 bases between. CDR1 and CDR2 (germline): MNHEY, SVGEGT. Here the CDR3 DNA reads TGTGCCAGCAGTTACGTGCGGGTAACAGATACGCAGTATTTT. This sequence encodes CASSYVRVTDTQYF.

This clonotype has only a few counts. V usage is TRBV4-2 and J usage is TRBJ1-2; D is unclear. This CDR3 has 13 residues. Per germline, CDR1 LGHNA and CDR2 YNFKEQ. V gave up 1 base and J gave up 0 bases, with 3 bases separating them. CDR3 nucleotide sequence: TGTGCCAGCAGCCAAGTTACTAACTATGGCTACACCTTC. Protein: CASSQVTNYGYTF.

The chain uses TRBV12-3 or TRBV12-4 and TRBJ1-3; D gene unclear. The CDR3 has 16 amino acids. Trimming shortened V by 3 bases and J by 0 bases, and 12 bases separated the two germline ends. This CDR3 reads CASSLQAAISGNTIYF. CDR3 in DNA: TGTGCCAGCAGTTTGCAGGCCGCGATCTCTGGAAACACCATATATTTT.

The chain has TRBV5-1 and TRBJ2-7; D might be TRBD1 or TRBD2, each matching 5 bases. V was shortened by 0 bases and J by 7 bases, with 17 bases between the two germline ends. This CDR3 spans 15 amino acids. Germline V gene sequence: CDR1 SGHRS, CDR2 YFSETQ. The CDR3 sequence: CASSLDGTLGGEQYF. The CDR3 DNA sequence: TGCGCCAGCAGCTTGGATGGGACGTTAGGTGGAGAGCAGTACTTC. Variable domain in full (rest from reference TRBV5-1 and TRBJ2-7): KAGVTQTPRYLIKTRGQQVTLSCSPISGHRSVSWYQQTPGQGLQFLFEYFSETQRNKGNFPGRFSGRQFSNSRSEMNVSTLELGDSALYLCASSLDGTLGGEQYFGPGTRLTVT.

The sample holds a few counts of this clonotype. V and J are TRBV2 and TRBJ2-7, with TRBD1 matching 7 bases. The trim removed 10 bases at V and 5 bases at J, leaving 8 bases unmatched. The germline V gene encodes CDR1 SNHLY and CDR2 FYNNEI. The CDR3 runs to 12 residues. CDR3 in DNA: TGTGCCATGAGTACCCAGGGGGACGAGCAGTACTTC. Amino acids: CAMSTQGDEQYF.

This chain connects TRBV27 to TRBJ2-2; D remains unclear. This CDR3 region has 16 residues. V gave up 2 bases and J gave up 1 base, with 11 bases separating them. Per the germline V gene, CDR1 is MNHEY and CDR2 is SMNVEV (reference sequence). CDR3 sequence (DNA): TGTGCCAGCAGTTTAACTCCGGCAGGGAACACCGGGGAGCTGTTTTTT. Protein sequence: CASSLTPAGNTGELFF.

This clonotype has only a few counts. A junction end diverges from the germline sequence, so it may reflect a read error. The chain carries TRBV7-9 and TRBJ1-1, with TRBD1 identical over 10 bases. This CDR3 is built from 15 residues. Germline CDR1 is SEHNR and CDR2 is FQNEAQ (reference sequence). Here the CDR3 reads CASNLLGTGVTEAFF. CDR3 nucleotides: TGTGCCAGCAACTTACTCGGGACAGGGGTAACTGAAGCTTTCTTT.

The genes are TRBV20-1 and TRBJ2-3, with D perhaps matching TRBD1 (5 bases). This CDR3 is built from 13 residues. V was pared by 3 bases and J by 4 bases, with 11 bases between. Germline V gene sequence: CDR1 DFQATT, CDR2 SNEGSKA (reference sequence). The CDR3 DNA is TGCAGTGCTAGGGATCCCAGGGCAGATACGCAGTATTTT. Translating it yields CSARDPRADTQYF.

This clonotype was counted a few times. V is TRBV7-9 and J is TRBJ2-5; D perhaps matches TRBD1 (5 bases). The germline V and J ends were trimmed by 7 bases and 5 bases, with 14 bases remaining between them. From germline, CDR1 is SEHNR and CDR2 FQNEAQ (reference sequence). The length of the CDR3 is 13 residues. The CDR3 spells CASNVLTDETQYF. The CDR3 bases are TGTGCCAGCAACGTCTTGACAGATGAGACCCAGTACTTC.

This clonotype appeared a few times. This rearrangement joins TRBV5-1 to TRBJ2-2; 10 nucleotides agree with TRBD1. This CDR3 has 15 amino acids. Unmatched junction bases numbered 7, after V lost 4 bases and J lost 7 bases. The germline V gene encodes CDR1 SGHRS and CDR2 YFSETQ. This CDR3 reads CASSPDRGHYGELFF. CDR3 sequence (DNA): TGCGCCAGCAGCCCTGACAGGGGGCATTACGGGGAGCTGTTTTTT.

This clonotype came up a few times. For the CDR3, the DNA is TGCAGTGCTAGACCGTTTCGGGGCGGGAGTTCCCAAGAGACCCAGTACTTC. Protein product: CSARPFRGGSSQETQYF. The chain employs TRBV20-1 and TRBJ2-5; 7 nucleotides match TRBD2. The CDR3 runs 17 residues. Germline-derived CDR1 and CDR2 are DFQATT and SNEGSKA (reference sequence). V was pared by 2 bases and J by 1 base, with 13 bases of the junction left unmatched.

This sequence joins TRBV9 and TRBJ2-2; 8 bases line up with TRBD1. Germline V CDR1 and CDR2: SGDLS, YYNGEE. This CDR3 region has 15 residues. V gave up 3 bases and J gave up 4 bases; unmatched junction bases: 5. CDR3 sequence: CASSELTGGTGELFF. The CDR3 DNA follows: TGTGCCAGCAGCGAGCTAACAGGGGGCACCGGGGAGCTGTTTTTT.

The chain links TRBV7-3 to TRBJ1-1; D ambiguous. This CDR3 has 16 amino acids. Per the germline V gene, CDR1 is SGHTA and CDR2 is FQGTGA. Between the trimmed V and J ends, which lost 5 bases and 2 bases, there was a span of 18 bases. The CDR3 coding sequence is TGTGCCAGCAGCATATCATCCGGTGGCGGCAACACTGAAGCTTTCTTT. Its translation: CASSISSGGGNTEAFF.

This clonotype came up once. The rearrangement joins TRBV4-1 to TRBJ1-2; D unresolved. Trimming took 2 bases from V and 8 from J, leaving 15 bases between them. This CDR3 contains 14 residues. CDR1 MGHRA and CDR2 YSYEKL come from the germline V gene. Written as DNA, the CDR3 is TGCGCCAGCAGCCAACTCTTCTCGCTGGGGGGCTACACCTTC. Its protein is CASSQLFSLGGYTF.

This clonotype came up many times. The chain has TRBV7-3 and TRBJ2-7; the match to TRBD2 covers 13 bases. V dropped 1 base and J dropped 2; count of bases not matched to a gene: 2. CDR3 length: 16 residues. CDR1 SGHTA and CDR2 FQGTGA come from the germline V gene. The CDR3 sequence: CASSLRGLAGPYEQYV. In DNA form, the CDR3 reads TGTGCCAGCAGCTTAAGGGGACTAGCGGGGCCCTACGAGCAGTACGTC.

The V and J genes are TRBV5-4 and TRBJ2-5; TRBD1 is a possible D gene (5 bases). The germline V gene has CDR1 SGHNT and CDR2 YYREEE (reference sequence). The CDR3 extends over 15 amino acids. V dropped 1 base and J dropped 5 bases, with 15 bases sitting between them. CDR3 amino acids: CASSLLGAGRETQYF. DNA of the CDR3: TGTGCCAGCAGCTTGTTGGGTGCAGGGCGGGAGACCCAGTACTTC.

The V call is TRBV20-1, the J call TRBJ1-1; 9 nucleotides agree with TRBD1. CDR3 length: 15 residues. Trimming at V came to 3 bases and at J to 2 bases, leaving 7 bases not matched to a gene. Germline CDR1 is DFQATT and CDR2 is SNEGSKA (reference sequence). The CDR3 bases are TGCAGTGCTAGGGTCCTGACAGGGGGAAACACTGAAGCTTTCTTT. Protein: CSARVLTGGNTEAFF.

This clonotype was recorded at least ten times. This chain links TRBV11-2 with TRBJ2-3, with 10 bases matching TRBD2. Unmatched junction bases numbered 11, after V lost 2 bases and J lost 0 bases. The CDR3 totals 19 residues. CDR1 is SGHAT, CDR2 FQNNGV, per germline. The CDR3 nucleotides read TGTGCCAGCAGCTTACTCCGTCTAGCGGGGGCCTTTAGCACAGATACGCAGTATTTT. It is translated as CASSLLRLAGAFSTDTQYF.

This clonotype was observed many times. The chain links TRBV24-1 to TRBJ2-3; 7 bases fit TRBD2. The V and J ends lost 5 bases and 6 bases, in that order; junction bases with no gene match: 7. Germline V CDR1 and CDR2: KGHDR, SFDVKD. This CDR3 spans 14 amino acids. The CDR3 DNA reads TGTGCCACCAGTGGACCGGGGGGAGCGGATACGCAGTATTTT. Translation gives CATSGPGGADTQYF.

This clonotype appeared a single time. The V call is TRBV21-1, the J call TRBJ2-4; TRBD1 is the table's D call, not checked against the DNA. TRBV21-1 is reported as a pseudogene. This CDR3 is built from 15 residues. The CDR3 nucleotides are TGTGCCAGCAGCGCCACGCCGGGGGCCAAAAACATTCAGTACTTC. Translated, it gives CASSATPGAKNIQYF.

The rearrangement joins TRBV5-1 to TRBJ1-1; D ambiguous. V lost 1 base to trimming and J lost 3 bases, with 19 bases between them. The CDR3 runs 17 residues. Per the germline V gene, CDR1 is SGHRS and CDR2 is YFSETQ. CDR3: CASSLFPIAYGDTEAFF. The CDR3 DNA sequence: TGCGCCAGCAGCTTGTTCCCCATAGCATACGGGGACACTGAAGCTTTCTTT.

This clonotype turned up a few times. This chain links TRBV29-1 with TRBJ1-1; D not certain. V was cut by 4 bases and J by 1 base, with 7 bases left in between. This CDR3 is 12 amino acids long. Germline-derived CDR1 and CDR2 are SQVTM and ANQGSEA. The CDR3 protein is CSVGTGNTEAFF. The CDR3 DNA is TGCAGCGTTGGGACCGGGAACACTGAAGCTTTCTTT.

This clonotype was counted only a few times. This rearrangement joins TRBV6-5 to TRBJ2-3; tentatively, D is TRBD1 (5 bases). V lost 6 bases and J lost 2, with 15 bases in between. Germline V CDR1 and CDR2: MNHEY, SVGAGI. The CDR3 is 15 residues long. CDR3 nucleotides: TGTGCCAGCAGGGATATAGGGGAATACACAGATACGCAGTATTTT. Protein product: CASRDIGEYTDTQYF.

The chain couples TRBV6-2 or TRBV6-3 to TRBJ2-2; D is possibly TRBD1 (5 bases). Deletions cut 6 bases from V and 0 bases from J, with 17 bases between. There are 17 residues in the CDR3. Germline V gives CDR1 MNHEY, CDR2 SVGEGT. CDR3 DNA: TGTGCCAGCAGACCTACGCGTCGGACATCGAACACCGGGGAGCTGTTTTTT. Protein sequence: CASRPTRRTSNTGELFF.

The genes are TRBV12-3 or TRBV12-4 and TRBJ2-1, with 9 bases identical to TRBD2. The CDR3 runs 16 residues. J lost 10 bases, V lost 3 bases, and 13 bases had no gene match. Here the CDR3 DNA reads TGTGCCAGCAGTTTGGAGAGCGGGGGGCCCTTTCTAGAGCAGTTCTTC. Translation gives CASSLESGGPFLEQFF.

This chain connects TRBV27 to TRBJ1-5; 7 bases are a match to TRBD1. The J segment lost 1 base and the V segment lost 6 bases, leaving 9 bases of the junction unmatched. Germline values: CDR1 MNHEY, CDR2 SMNVEV (reference sequence). CDR3 size: 16 residues. CDR3 coding DNA: TGTGCCAGCAGCAAAGTAGGGGGCCCCAGCAATCAGCCCCAGCATTTT. It specifies CASSKVGGPSNQPQHF.

This sequence joins TRBV12-3 or TRBV12-4 and TRBJ2-3; D could derive from TRBD1 or TRBD2 (5 bases each). The V and J ends lost 6 bases and 2 bases respectively, with 15 bases between them. The CDR3 extends over 15 amino acids. CDR3 sequence: CASSYGATVTDTQYF. The CDR3 DNA sequence: TGTGCCAGCAGCTACGGGGCCACGGTCACAGATACGCAGTATTTT.